Listed below are T cell receptor beta chains from one sample, sequenced in a study of blood T cell repertoires in COVID-19. The repertoire was sequenced with immunoSEQ multiplex PCR; TCRdb's copy has only in-frame clones and lacks some. The sample lists about 59,000 clones; 65% to 80% were seen once. The sequenced sample consisted of peripheral blood. Every receptor here comes from a man between 60 and 75 years old with acute or convalescent COVID-19. CDR3s include the opening cysteine and the closing phenylalanine or tryptophan. The D gene is left open where the match is weak. Clone size is given for some rows only: seen once, a few or many times, or a class if the clone is expanded.

CDR3 DNA,CDR3 protein,J gene,V gene,clone size,D gene
TGTGCCAGCAGCTTAGGCTGGGGAGGGAACTCCTACGAGCAGTACTTC,CASSLGWGGNSYEQYF,TRBJ2-7,TRBV11-2,-,TRBD2
TGTGCCAGCAGCCACGGACTAGCGGGAGTCCATGAGCAGTTCTTC,CASSHGLAGVHEQFF,TRBJ2-1,TRBV7-3,-,TRBD2
TGTGCCTGGAGCGCCACTAGCACTGAGCAGTTCTTC,CAWSATSTEQFF,TRBJ2-1,TRBV30,-,-
TGTGCCAGCAGCTTAGCACAAAACACTGAAGCTTTCTTT,CASSLAQNTEAFF,TRBJ1-1,TRBV7-2,-,-
TGTGCCAGCAGTTCCCCCCTCCTACTAGCGGGGTCCGGGGATGAGCAGTTCTTC,CASSSPLLLAGSGDEQFF,TRBJ2-1,TRBV27,-,TRBD2
TGTGCCAGCAGCCCCAGGGTAGGGGTCTCCTACGAGCAGTACTTC,CASSPRVGVSYEQYF,TRBJ2-7,TRBV13,-,-
TGTGCCAGCAGCTTAGTGGGACAGATGGTAGACGAGCAGTACTTC,CASSLVGQMVDEQYF,TRBJ2-7,TRBV7-9,-,TRBD1
TGTGCCAGCAGCCAAGGGGACAGGGGAAGTGGCTACACCTTC,CASSQGDRGSGYTF,TRBJ1-2,TRBV3-1/TRBV3-2,-,TRBD1
TGTGCCAGCAGTTGGGCAGCCTATTACGGCTACACCTTC,CASSWAAYYGYTF,TRBJ1-2,TRBV28,-,-
TGTGCCAGCAGTGTGCTAGTGAAGACAGATACGCAGTATTTT,CASSVLVKTDTQYF,TRBJ2-3,TRBV2,-,-
TGTGCCAGCAGCCATCAAACAGGGGGAGGCTACACCTTC,CASSHQTGGGYTF,TRBJ1-2,TRBV4-2,-,TRBD1
TGTGCCAGCAGCGTCGGGACATATGAGACCCAGTACTTC,CASSVGTYETQYF,TRBJ2-5,TRBV7-2,-,-
TGTGCCAGCAGTTCGCCGATCGGAGATACGCAGTATTTT,CASSSPIGDTQYF,TRBJ2-3,TRBV27,-,-
TGTGCCAGCAGTGCGGTATCTAGAAACGAGCAGTACTTC,CASSAVSRNEQYF,TRBJ2-7,TRBV28,-,-
TGTGCCATCAGTGAGCCCGGGACTACGGGGTGGTTCTTC,CAISEPGTTGWFF,TRBJ2-1,TRBV10-3,medium-sized,TRBD2
TGTGCCAGTAGCCTGGGACAGAGCTCTGGAAACACCATATATTTT,CASSLGQSSGNTIYF,TRBJ1-3,TRBV19,-,TRBD1
TGTGCCACCAGCAGAGGACAGTTGCCGTACGAGCAGTACTTC,CATSRGQLPYEQYF,TRBJ2-7,TRBV15,-,-
TGCAGCGTTGAGGCCCGGGTTTCGGTTGCTTTCTTT,CSVEARVSVAFF,TRBJ1-1,TRBV29-1,-,-
TGCGCCAGCAGCTTGGGCCAGTTTCAATACGAGCAGTACTTC,CASSLGQFQYEQYF,TRBJ2-7,TRBV5-1,-,-
TGTGCCACCAGTGATTCGGACAGGGGGCCCCTCCAGTTCTTC,CATSDSDRGPLQFF,TRBJ2-1,TRBV24-1,-,TRBD1
TGTGCCAGCAGCCCCGGACAGGGGAACACTGAAGCTTTCTTT,CASSPGQGNTEAFF,TRBJ1-1,TRBV7-6,-,TRBD1
TGTGCCAGCAGTTTGGAGGGGTTTGACCAAGAGACCCAGTACTTC,CASSLEGFDQETQYF,TRBJ2-5,TRBV7-2,-,-
TGTGCCAGCAGCGACCCGGACAGGGGTGAAAAACTGTTTTTT,CASSDPDRGEKLFF,TRBJ1-4,TRBV7-8,few,TRBD1
TGTGCCAGCAGCCGAAACTTAGGGGATAGCAATCAGCCCCAGCATTTT,CASSRNLGDSNQPQHF,TRBJ1-5,TRBV5-5,few,-
TGTGCCAGCAGCCAGCGGGAGTACTACGAGCAGTACTTC,CASSQREYYEQYF,TRBJ2-7,TRBV5-4,-,TRBD2
TGTGCCATCAGTGACCTCGGGACTAGCGGGAAGTACGAGCAGTACTTC,CAISDLGTSGKYEQYF,TRBJ2-7,TRBV10-3,few,TRBD2
TGTGCCTGGAAACAGGGAGCTGAAGCTTTCTTT,CAWKQGAEAFF,TRBJ1-1,TRBV30,-,-
TGTGCCAGTACCCCGACAGGGAGCGACTATGGCTACACCTTC,CASTPTGSDYGYTF,TRBJ1-2,TRBV19,-,TRBD1
TGCAGCGTTGTTGTGCGTCTAGGGGACTATGGCTACACCTTC,CSVVVRLGDYGYTF,TRBJ1-2,TRBV29-1,-,-
TGCGCCAGCAGCTTGGGGTTGGGACAGCCTGGAGATGAGCAGTTCTTC,CASSLGLGQPGDEQFF,TRBJ2-1,TRBV5-1,-,TRBD1
TGTGCCAGTAGTATAAGTCTAAACACCGGGGAGCTGTTTTTT,CASSISLNTGELFF,TRBJ2-2,TRBV19,-,-
TGTGCCAGCAGTTTACAAGTCGGGTCCGCCTACGAGCAGTACTTC,CASSLQVGSAYEQYF,TRBJ2-7,TRBV27,few,-
TGTGCCAGCAGCTTAGGCCTAGCGGGAGGGCCGCTCAACGAGCAGTACTTC,CASSLGLAGGPLNEQYF,TRBJ2-7,TRBV7-6,few,TRBD2
TGTGCCAGCAGCTTACTAGCGGCGGGAGATACGCAGTATTTT,CASSLLAAGDTQYF,TRBJ2-3,TRBV7-3,-,TRBD2
TGTGCCAGTATGGGGGCAGGGGCAGCTAACTATGGCTACACCTTC,CASMGAGAANYGYTF,TRBJ1-2,TRBV28,-,-
TGTGCCATCAGCGGACTAGCGGGAGCCCCCTACGAGCAGTACTTC,CAISGLAGAPYEQYF,TRBJ2-7,TRBV10-3,once,TRBD2
TGCGCCAGCAGCTGGGGGCCAAATTGGGATTCGACCTACAATGAGCAGTTCTTC,CASSWGPNWDSTYNEQFF,TRBJ2-1,TRBV5-1,-,-
TGTGCCAGCACTCGCTCCCGGGCAGGGAACTATGGCTACACCTTC,CASTRSRAGNYGYTF,TRBJ1-2,TRBV6-5,-,-
TGTGCCAGCAGTTTACCCGGGCTAGCGGACTCCTACAATGAGCAGTTCTTC,CASSLPGLADSYNEQFF,TRBJ2-1,TRBV27,-,TRBD2
TGTGCCAGCAGCGGCAAGGTGTTCGGGTCAAATCAGCCCCAGCATTTT,CASSGKVFGSNQPQHF,TRBJ1-5,TRBV2,-,-
TGTGCCAGCAGCTCACAGATGAGCAATCAGCCCCAGCATTTT,CASSSQMSNQPQHF,TRBJ1-5,TRBV7-9,-,-
TGTGCCAGCAGCCGGACTAGCGGGAGGCAGGGCACCGGGGAGCTGTTTTTT,CASSRTSGRQGTGELFF,TRBJ2-2,TRBV11-3,-,TRBD2
TGTGCCAGCAGCCAAGAGGCTGTGACTAGCGGCACCACTTCTGAGCAGTTCTTC,CASSQEAVTSGTTSEQFF,TRBJ2-1,TRBV4-2,-,TRBD2
TGTGCCAGTAGTATAGGTCGGGGACAGCCCATCTATGGCTACACCTTC,CASSIGRGQPIYGYTF,TRBJ1-2,TRBV19,-,TRBD1
TGCGCCAGCAGCCCAGGTATTGCGACTACTAACACCGGGGAGCTGTTTTTT,CASSPGIATTNTGELFF,TRBJ2-2,TRBV4-3,-,-
TGTGCCAGCAGCTTGCCAGGGATCGGCTACACCTTC,CASSLPGIGYTF,TRBJ1-2,TRBV5-8,-,-
TGTGCCAGCAGCCGTTGGGACAGTGGTAAGCAGCCCCAGCATTTT,CASSRWDSGKQPQHF,TRBJ1-5,TRBV28,-,TRBD1
TGCAGCGTTGTCCACGGGGAGGTGGATGGGAATGGCTACACCTTC,CSVVHGEVDGNGYTF,TRBJ1-2,TRBV29-1,-,-
TGTGCCAGCAGCTTGAGGTTTCGGCAGGGGAGCTACGAGCAGTACTTC,CASSLRFRQGSYEQYF,TRBJ2-7,TRBV5-5,-,-
TGTGCCACCTCCGACTCCGGGAGGGTCATCAATGAGCAGTTCTTC,CATSDSGRVINEQFF,TRBJ2-1,TRBV19,-,TRBD2
TGTGCCAGTACCCAACTAGCGAGTTCCTACAATGAGCAGTTCTTC,CASTQLASSYNEQFF,TRBJ2-1,TRBV19,few,TRBD2
TGTGCCAGCAGCCAAGAGGCCCTCGGCTACACCTTC,CASSQEALGYTF,TRBJ1-2,TRBV3-1/TRBV3-2,-,-
TGTGCCAGCAGCTTCTCACTCGGGACTACCAATGAGCAGTTCTTC,CASSFSLGTTNEQFF,TRBJ2-1,TRBV11-3,-,TRBD2
TGTGCCAGCAGTTTTCCCGGGACAGGGAATGAAAAACTGTTTTTT,CASSFPGTGNEKLFF,TRBJ1-4,TRBV6-5,-,TRBD1
TGTGCCAGCAGCGAGGCACAGGGGGCGCGAGACGAGCAGTACTTC,CASSEAQGARDEQYF,TRBJ2-7,TRBV9,-,TRBD1